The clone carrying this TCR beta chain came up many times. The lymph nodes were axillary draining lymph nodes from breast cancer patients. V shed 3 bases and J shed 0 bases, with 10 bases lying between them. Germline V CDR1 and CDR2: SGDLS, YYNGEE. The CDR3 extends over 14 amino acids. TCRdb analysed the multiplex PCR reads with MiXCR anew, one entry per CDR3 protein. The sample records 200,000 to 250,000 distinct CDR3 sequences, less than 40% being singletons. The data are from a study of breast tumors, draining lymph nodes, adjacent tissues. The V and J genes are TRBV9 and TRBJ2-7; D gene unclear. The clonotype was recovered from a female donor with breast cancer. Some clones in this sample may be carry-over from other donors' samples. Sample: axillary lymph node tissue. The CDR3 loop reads CASSATLSSYEQYF. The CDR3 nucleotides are TGTGCCAGCAGCGCCACACTAAGCTCCTACGAGCAGTACTTC.